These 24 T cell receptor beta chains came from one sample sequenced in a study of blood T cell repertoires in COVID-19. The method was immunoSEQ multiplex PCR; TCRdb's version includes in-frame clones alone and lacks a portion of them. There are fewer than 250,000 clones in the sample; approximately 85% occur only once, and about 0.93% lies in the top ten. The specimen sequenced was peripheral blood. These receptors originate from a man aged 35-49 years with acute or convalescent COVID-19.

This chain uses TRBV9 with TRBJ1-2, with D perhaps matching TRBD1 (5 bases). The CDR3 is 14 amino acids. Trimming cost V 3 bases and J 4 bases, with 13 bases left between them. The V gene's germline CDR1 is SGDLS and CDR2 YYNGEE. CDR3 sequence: CASSGRGLSYGYTF. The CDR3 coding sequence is TGTGCCAGCAGCGGTCGGGGACTCAGCTATGGCTACACCTTC.

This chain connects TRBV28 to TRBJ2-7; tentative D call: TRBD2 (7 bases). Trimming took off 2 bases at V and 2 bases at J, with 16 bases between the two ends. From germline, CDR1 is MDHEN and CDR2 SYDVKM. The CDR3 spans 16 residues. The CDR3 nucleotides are TGTGCCAGCAGTTTAGGAGGGGGGGGGAAGGCCTACGAGCAGTACTTC. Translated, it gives CASSLGGGGKAYEQYF.

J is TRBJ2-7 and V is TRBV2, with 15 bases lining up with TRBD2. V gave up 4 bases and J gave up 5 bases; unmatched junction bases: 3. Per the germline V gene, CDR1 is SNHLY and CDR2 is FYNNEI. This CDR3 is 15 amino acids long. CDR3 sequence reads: CASSGTSGGANEQYF. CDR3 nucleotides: TGTGCCAGCAGTGGGACTAGCGGGGGGGCCAACGAGCAGTACTTC.

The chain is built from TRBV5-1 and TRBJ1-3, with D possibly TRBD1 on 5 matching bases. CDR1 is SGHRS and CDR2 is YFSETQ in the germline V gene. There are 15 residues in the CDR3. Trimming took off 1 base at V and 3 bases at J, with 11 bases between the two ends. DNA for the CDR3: TGCGCCAGCAGCTTGACGGGGGACGGTGGAAACACCATATATTTT. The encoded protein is CASSLTGDGGNTIYF. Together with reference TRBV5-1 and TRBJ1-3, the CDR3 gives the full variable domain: KAGVTQTPRYLIKTRGQQVTLSCSPISGHRSVSWYQQTPGQGLQFLFEYFSETQRNKGNFPGRFSGRQFSNSRSEMNVSTLELGDSALYLCASSLTGDGGNTIYFGEGSWLTVV.

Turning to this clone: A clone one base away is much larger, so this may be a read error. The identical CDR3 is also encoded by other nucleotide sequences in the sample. The CDR3 region has the DNA TGTGCCAGCAGTCAACAAGGGGCCTACGAGCAGTACTTC. Residues: CASSQQGAYEQYF. The chain is built from TRBV6-6 and TRBJ2-7; D possibly corresponds to TRBD1 (5 bases). Per the germline V gene, CDR1 is MNHNY and CDR2 is SVGAGI (reference sequence). V was clipped by 5 bases and J by 2 bases, with 10 bases between them. This CDR3 contains 13 residues.

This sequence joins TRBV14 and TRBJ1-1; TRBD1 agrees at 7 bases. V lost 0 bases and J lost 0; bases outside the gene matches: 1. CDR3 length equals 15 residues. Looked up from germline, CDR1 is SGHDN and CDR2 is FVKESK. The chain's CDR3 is CASSQEGTVNTEAFF. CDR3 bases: TGTGCCAGCAGCCAAGAAGGGACAGTGAACACTGAAGCTTTCTTT.

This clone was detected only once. The chain's CDR3 is CASRQGAYEQYF. The CDR3 DNA reads TGTGCCAGCAGACAGGGGGCCTACGAGCAGTACTTC. This chain joins TRBV2 and TRBJ2-7; 8 nucleotides line up with TRBD1. This CDR3 has 12 amino acids. V dropped 6 bases and J dropped 2; count of bases not matched to a gene: 0. CDR1 is SNHLY, CDR2 FYNNEI, per germline.

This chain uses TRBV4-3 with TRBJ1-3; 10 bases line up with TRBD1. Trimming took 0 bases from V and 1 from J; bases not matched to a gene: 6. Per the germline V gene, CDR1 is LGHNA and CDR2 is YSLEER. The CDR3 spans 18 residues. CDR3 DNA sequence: TGCGCCAGCAGCCAAGATTTGGGGACAGGGGCTTCTGGAAACACCATATATTTT. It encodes CASSQDLGTGASGNTIYF.

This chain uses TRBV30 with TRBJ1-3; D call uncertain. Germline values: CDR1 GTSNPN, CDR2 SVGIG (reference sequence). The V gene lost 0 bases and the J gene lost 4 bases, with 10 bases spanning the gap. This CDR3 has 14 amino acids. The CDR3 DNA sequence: TGTGCCTGGAGTGTTACGGGATCCGGAAACACCATATATTTT. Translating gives CAWSVTGSGNTIYF.

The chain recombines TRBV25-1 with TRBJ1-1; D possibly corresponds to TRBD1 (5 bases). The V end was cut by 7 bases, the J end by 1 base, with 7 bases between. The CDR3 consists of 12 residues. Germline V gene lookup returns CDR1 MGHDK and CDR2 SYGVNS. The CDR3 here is CASTGGNTEAFF. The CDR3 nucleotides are TGTGCCAGCACGGGGGGGAACACTGAAGCTTTCTTT.

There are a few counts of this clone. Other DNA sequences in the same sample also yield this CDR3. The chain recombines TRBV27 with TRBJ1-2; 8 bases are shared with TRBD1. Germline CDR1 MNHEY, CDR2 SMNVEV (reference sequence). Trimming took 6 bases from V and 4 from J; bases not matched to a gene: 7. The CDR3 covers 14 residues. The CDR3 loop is CASSLTGAGYGYTF. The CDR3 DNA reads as TGTGCCAGCAGCTTGACAGGGGCCGGCTATGGCTACACCTTC.

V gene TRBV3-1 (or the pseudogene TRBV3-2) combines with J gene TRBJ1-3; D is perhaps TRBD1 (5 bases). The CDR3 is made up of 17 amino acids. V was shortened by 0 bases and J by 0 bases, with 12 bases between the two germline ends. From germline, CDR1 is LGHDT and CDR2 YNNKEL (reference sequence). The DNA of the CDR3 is TGTGCCAGCAGCCAAGAGGGGCTCTTGTTCTCTGGAAACACCATATATTTT. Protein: CASSQEGLLFSGNTIYF.

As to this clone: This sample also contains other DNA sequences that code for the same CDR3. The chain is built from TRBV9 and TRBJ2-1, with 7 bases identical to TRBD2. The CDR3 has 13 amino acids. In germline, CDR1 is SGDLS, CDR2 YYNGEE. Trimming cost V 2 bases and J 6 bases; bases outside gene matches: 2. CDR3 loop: CASSVGRGNEQFF. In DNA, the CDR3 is TGTGCCAGCAGCGTGGGGAGGGGCAATGAGCAGTTCTTC.

The CDR3 loop is CASSLEGYVYGYTF. CDR3 coding DNA: TGTGCCAGCAGCTTGGAGGGGTACGTCTATGGCTACACCTTC. V and J are TRBV5-5 and TRBJ1-2, with D perhaps TRBD1 (5 bases). In germline, CDR1 is SGHKS, CDR2 YYEKEE (reference sequence). The V and J ends lost 0 bases and 4 bases respectively, with 10 bases between them. The CDR3 runs 14 residues.

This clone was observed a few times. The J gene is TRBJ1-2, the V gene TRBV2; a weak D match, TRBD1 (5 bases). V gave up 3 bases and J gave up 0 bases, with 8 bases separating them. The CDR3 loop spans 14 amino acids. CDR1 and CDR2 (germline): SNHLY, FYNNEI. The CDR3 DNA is TGTGCCAGCAGTGACGGGACTTCTAACTATGGCTACACCTTC. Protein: CASSDGTSNYGYTF.

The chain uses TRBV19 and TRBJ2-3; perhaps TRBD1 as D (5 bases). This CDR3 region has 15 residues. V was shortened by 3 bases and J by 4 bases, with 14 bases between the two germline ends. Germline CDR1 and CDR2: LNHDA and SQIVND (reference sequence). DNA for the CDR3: TGTGCCAGTAGTATTCAGAAGGGGTTTTCAGATACGCAGTATTTT. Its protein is CASSIQKGFSDTQYF.

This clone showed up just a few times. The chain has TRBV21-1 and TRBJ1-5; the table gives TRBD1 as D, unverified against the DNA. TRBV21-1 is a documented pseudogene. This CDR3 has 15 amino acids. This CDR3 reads CASSRGHRLDQPQHF. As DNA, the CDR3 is TGTGCCAGCAGCCGGGGACATAGGCTGGATCAGCCCCAGCATTTT.

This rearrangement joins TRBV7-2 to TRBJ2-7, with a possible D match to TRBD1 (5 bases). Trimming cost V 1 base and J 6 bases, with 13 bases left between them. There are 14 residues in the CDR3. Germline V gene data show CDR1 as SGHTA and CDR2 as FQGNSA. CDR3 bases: TGTGCCAGCAGCTTAGGGGGCTCGATGGGCGAGCAGTACTTC. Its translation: CASSLGGSMGEQYF.

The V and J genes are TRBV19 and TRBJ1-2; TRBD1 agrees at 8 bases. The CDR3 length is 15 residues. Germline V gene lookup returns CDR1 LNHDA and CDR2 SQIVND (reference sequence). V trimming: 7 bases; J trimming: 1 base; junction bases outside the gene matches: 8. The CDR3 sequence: CASTPMGQVNYGYTF. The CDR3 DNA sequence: TGTGCCAGTACCCCCATGGGACAGGTTAACTATGGCTACACCTTC.

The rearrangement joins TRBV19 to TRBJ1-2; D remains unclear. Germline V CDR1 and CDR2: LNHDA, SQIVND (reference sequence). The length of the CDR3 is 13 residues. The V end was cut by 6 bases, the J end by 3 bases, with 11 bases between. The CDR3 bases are TGTGCCAGTAGCCCCCCAGGATACTATGGCTACACCTTC. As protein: CASSPPGYYGYTF. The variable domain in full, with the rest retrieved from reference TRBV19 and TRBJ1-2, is DGGITQSPKYLFRKEGQNVTLSCEQNLNHDAMYWYRQDPGQGLRLIYYSQIVNDFQKGDIAEGYSVSREKKESFPLTVTSAQKNPTAFYLCASSPPGYYGYTFGSGTRLTVV.

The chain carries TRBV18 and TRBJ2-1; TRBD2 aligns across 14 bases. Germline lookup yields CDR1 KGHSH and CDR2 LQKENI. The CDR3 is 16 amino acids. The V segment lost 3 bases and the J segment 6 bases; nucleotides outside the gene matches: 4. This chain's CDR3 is CASSPNGLAGGNEQFF. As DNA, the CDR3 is TGTGCCAGCTCACCTAACGGACTAGCGGGGGGCAATGAGCAGTTCTTC.

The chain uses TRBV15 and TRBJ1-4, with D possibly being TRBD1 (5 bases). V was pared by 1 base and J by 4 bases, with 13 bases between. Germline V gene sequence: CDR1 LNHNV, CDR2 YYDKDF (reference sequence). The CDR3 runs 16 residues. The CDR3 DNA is TGTGCCACCAGCAGAGGGGGGGGAAACAGTAATGAAAAACTGTTTTTT. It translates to CATSRGGGNSNEKLFF. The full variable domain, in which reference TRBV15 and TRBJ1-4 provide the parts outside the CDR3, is DAMVIQNPRYQVTQFGKPVTLSCSQTLNHNVMYWYQQKSSQAPKLLFHYYDKDFNNEADTPDNFQSRRPNTSFCFLDIRSPGLGDTAMYLCATSRGGGNSNEKLFFGSGTQLSVL.

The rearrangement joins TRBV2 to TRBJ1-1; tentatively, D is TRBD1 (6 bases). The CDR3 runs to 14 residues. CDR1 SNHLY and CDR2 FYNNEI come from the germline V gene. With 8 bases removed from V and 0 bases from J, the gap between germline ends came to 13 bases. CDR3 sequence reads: CASSQGSLNTEAFF. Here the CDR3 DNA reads TGTGCCAGCTCCCAGGGGTCGTTGAACACTGAAGCTTTCTTT.

Here the CDR3 reads CAWSAGQGHSYEQYF. Here the CDR3 DNA reads TGTGCCTGGAGCGCTGGACAGGGGCACTCCTACGAGCAGTACTTC. This chain joins TRBV30 and TRBJ2-7, with TRBD1 identical over 9 bases. Germline CDR1 and CDR2: GTSNPN and SVGIG (reference sequence). This CDR3 spans 15 amino acids. Trimming took 3 bases from V and 0 from J; bases not matched to a gene: 6.